The 31 T cell receptor beta chains in this list originate from one sample, sequenced in a study of blood T cell repertoires in COVID-19. The method was immunoSEQ multiplex PCR; TCRdb's version includes in-frame clones alone and lacks a portion of them. The data contain about 270,000 clones, 90% of them singletons. The source material was PBMCs or T cells enriched from blood (not recorded which). All receptors derive from a woman in her twenties or thirties with acute COVID-19.

This clone was seen more than once but under ten times. The V call is TRBV2, the J call TRBJ2-7, with 13 bases fitting TRBD2. With V trimmed by 4 bases and J by 6 bases, 12 bases remained unmatched. The CDR3 is 17 amino acids. Germline CDR1 reads SNHLY; CDR2 reads FYNNEI. The DNA of the CDR3 is TGTGCCAGCAGTGCTGCTTTAGGACTAGCGGGAGTGGGCGAGCAGTACTTC. Amino acids: CASSAALGLAGVGEQYF.

V and J are TRBV6-5 and TRBJ1-1, with 7 bases that match TRBD1. The junction had 5 bases not matched to a gene; V was cut back by 2 bases and J by 2 bases. Germline V lookup: CDR1 MNHEY, CDR2 SVGAGI. The CDR3 covers 15 residues. This CDR3 is CASSYRGTVNTEAFF. In DNA, the CDR3 is TGTGCCAGCAGTTACCGGGGGACAGTTAACACTGAAGCTTTCTTT.

The DNA for the CDR3 is TGTGCCAGCAGCTTAGTGGCTTTAGCGGCGGACGGGGAGCTGTTTTTT. It yields the protein CASSLVALAADGELFF. J is TRBJ2-2 and V is TRBV7-3; possibly TRBD2 for D (6 bases). The germline V and J ends were trimmed by 2 bases and 7 bases, with 17 bases remaining between them. The CDR3 consists of 16 residues. Germline V gene sequence: CDR1 SGHTA, CDR2 FQGTGA.

V usage is TRBV28 and J usage is TRBJ1-2; no reliable D call. The germline V gene has CDR1 MDHEN and CDR2 SYDVKM. V was clipped by 2 bases and J by 0 bases, with 7 bases between them. This CDR3 comprises 14 residues. For the CDR3, the DNA is TGTGCCAGCAGTTTAGCCACAGCTAACTATGGCTACACCTTC. It yields the protein CASSLATANYGYTF.

The chain combines TRBV4-3 with TRBJ1-3; D is undetermined. Germline V gene lookup returns CDR1 LGHNA and CDR2 YSLEER. This CDR3 has 16 amino acids. V was pared by 5 bases and J by 3 bases, with 17 bases between. As DNA, the CDR3 is TGCGCCAGCAGCAAATCAGGTAGTTTCATTGGAAACACCATATATTTT. Amino acids: CASSKSGSFIGNTIYF.

This chain connects TRBV29-1 to TRBJ1-5, with D tentatively TRBD1 (5 bases). The V end lost 4 bases, the J end lost 2 bases, and 15 bases lay between the germline ends. Germline V gives CDR1 SQVTM, CDR2 ANQGSEA. The CDR3 totals 15 residues. CDR3: CSVGLGGTGNQPQHF. Here the CDR3 DNA reads TGCAGCGTTGGGCTGGGGGGAACAGGCAATCAGCCCCAGCATTTT.

This clone showed up just once. This chain links TRBV10-3 with TRBJ1-1; D ambiguous. V lost 4 bases and J 3 bases, leaving 6 bases between the germline ends. The CDR3 totals 12 residues. CDR1 and CDR2 from the germline V gene are ENHRY and SYGVKD. The CDR3: CAISAGDTEAFF. The CDR3 bases are TGTGCCATCAGTGCGGGTGACACTGAAGCTTTCTTT.

V gene TRBV7-6 combines with J gene TRBJ1-5, with 8 bases matching TRBD1. Germline CDR1 SGHVS, CDR2 FNYEAQ. V trimming: 5 bases; J trimming: 5 bases; junction bases outside the gene matches: 5. This CDR3 region has 14 residues. The CDR3 region has the DNA TGTGCCAGCAGCCCAGGGGGCGGGTATCAGCCCCAGCATTTT. The encoded protein is CASSPGGGYQPQHF.

The chain links TRBV5-1 to TRBJ2-7; 9 nucleotides align to TRBD2. The CDR3 contains 15 residues. V was pared by 4 bases and J by 0 bases, with 5 bases of the junction left unmatched. Germline CDR1 and CDR2: SGHRS and YFSETQ. CDR3 region: CASSSNSGSSYEQYF. CDR3 DNA: TGCGCCAGCAGCAGCAATAGCGGGAGCTCCTACGAGCAGTACTTC.

With respect to this clone: The sample has other DNA sequences that encode this CDR3 too. The chain has TRBV30 and TRBJ2-1; weak D call: TRBD2 (5 bases). The V gene lost 5 bases and the J gene lost 5 bases, with 10 bases spanning the gap. The CDR3 length is 12 residues. CDR1 and CDR2 (germline): GTSNPN, SVGIG (reference sequence). The CDR3: CAWGRANNEQFF. The CDR3 DNA sequence: TGTGCCTGGGGGAGAGCGAACAATGAGCAGTTCTTC.

This chain uses TRBV29-1 with TRBJ2-3; 8 nucleotides match TRBD1. V was pared by 1 base and J by 2 bases, with 5 bases of the junction left unmatched. The CDR3 sequence is 15 residues long. Germline V lookup: CDR1 SQVTM, CDR2 ANQGSEA. CDR3 sequence: CSVEVQTGDTDTQYF. CDR3 nucleotide sequence: TGCAGCGTTGAAGTCCAGACAGGGGACACAGATACGCAGTATTTT.

The chain is built from TRBV28 and TRBJ2-7, with D tentatively TRBD1 (6 bases). The CDR3 is 13 residues long. Germline values: CDR1 MDHEN, CDR2 SYDVKM. V lost 11 bases to trimming and J lost 0 bases, with 14 bases between them. CDR3: CAAATGNSYEQYF. The DNA of the CDR3 is TGTGCCGCCGCTACAGGGAACTCCTACGAGCAGTACTTC. Drawing the rest from reference TRBV28 and TRBJ2-7, the complete variable domain is DVKVTQSSRYLVKRTGEKVFLECVQDMDHENMFWYRQDPGLGLRLIYFSYDVKMKEKGDIPEGYSVSREKKERFSLILESASTNQTSMYLCAAATGNSYEQYFGPGTRLTVT.

The rearrangement links TRBV5-4 to TRBJ2-1, with D uncertain. From germline, CDR1 is SGHNT and CDR2 YYREEE (reference sequence). The CDR3 spans 11 residues. Trimming cost V 0 bases and J 7 bases, with 2 bases left between them. CDR3 sequence (DNA): TGTGCCAGCAGCTTGGCTAATGAGCAGTTCTTC. Encoded protein: CASSLANEQFF. The full variable domain, rest sourced from reference TRBV5-4 and TRBJ2-1, is ETGVTQSPTHLIKTRGQQVTLRCSSQSGHNTVSWYQQALGQGPQFIFQYYREEENGRGNFPPRFSGLQFPNYSSELNVNALELDDSALYLCASSLANEQFFGPGTRLTVL.

V usage is TRBV19 and J usage is TRBJ1-5; 9 bases are shared with TRBD1. Per the germline V gene, CDR1 is LNHDA and CDR2 is SQIVND (reference sequence). There are 14 residues in the CDR3. The trim removed 5 bases at V and 6 bases at J, leaving 5 bases unmatched. The CDR3 sequence: CASSPRQGGQPQHF. In DNA form, the CDR3 reads TGTGCCAGTAGTCCGAGACAGGGGGGTCAGCCCCAGCATTTT.

The genes are TRBV28 and TRBJ2-7; 7 nucleotides line up with TRBD1. Germline V lookup: CDR1 MDHEN, CDR2 SYDVKM. The CDR3 spans 16 residues. V dropped 4 bases and J dropped 2; count of bases not matched to a gene: 11. The CDR3 DNA follows: TGTGCCAGCAGTTCCGGTTTATGGGACAGCACCTACGAGCAGTACTTC. Residues: CASSSGLWDSTYEQYF.

V is TRBV7-2 and J is TRBJ2-1; 12 bases map to TRBD2. This CDR3 is 17 amino acids long. J was trimmed by 7 bases and V by 5 bases; bases with no gene match: 12. Germline CDR1 reads SGHTA; CDR2 reads FQGNSA. The chain's CDR3 is CASSPEPLAGGGNEQFF. The CDR3 DNA is TGTGCCAGCAGCCCCGAGCCCCTAGCGGGAGGGGGGAATGAGCAGTTCTTC.

The chain has TRBV9 and TRBJ2-7; tentatively, D is TRBD1 (6 bases). Germline V gene data show CDR1 as SGDLS and CDR2 as YYNGEE. The CDR3 runs 14 residues. Trimming took off 0 bases at V and 3 bases at J, with 10 bases between the two ends. In DNA, the CDR3 is TGTGCCAGCAGCGTAGGGACAGACGGCTACGAGCAGTACTTC. Amino acids: CASSVGTDGYEQYF.

The rearrangement uses TRBV7-7 and TRBJ2-5, with TRBD2 matching over 9 bases. V lost 4 bases and J lost 0; bases outside the gene matches: 12. The CDR3 has 18 amino acids. CDR1 is SSHAT and CDR2 is FNYEAQ in the germline V gene (reference sequence). CDR3 in DNA: TGTGCCAGCAGCTCCGGGATTCCTAGCGGGATGTACCAAGAGACCCAGTACTTC. As protein: CASSSGIPSGMYQETQYF.

The rearrangement joins TRBV29-1 to TRBJ2-2; D call uncertain. Per germline, CDR1 SQVTM and CDR2 ANQGSEA. The CDR3 runs 12 residues. The V gene lost 7 bases and the J gene lost 6 bases, with 12 bases spanning the gap. Here the CDR3 DNA reads TGCAGCGCACTGCTCCTGGCCGGGGAGCTGTTTTTT. It encodes CSALLLAGELFF.

The chain joins TRBV3-1 (or the pseudogene TRBV3-2) to TRBJ2-1, with D maybe TRBD1 (6 bases). CDR1 is LGHDT and CDR2 is YNNKEL in the germline V gene (reference sequence). This CDR3 has 14 amino acids. Trimming left V 10 bases short and J 7 bases short, with 20 bases between. The CDR3 here is CAIQGSCHFNEQFF. CDR3 nucleotides: TGTGCCATACAGGGAAGCTGCCATTTTAATGAGCAGTTCTTC.

This chain connects TRBV10-1 to TRBJ2-7; no reliable D call. The CDR3 sequence is 14 residues long. CDR1 WNHNN and CDR2 SYGVQD come from the germline V gene (reference sequence). V dropped 3 bases and J dropped 3 bases, with 12 bases sitting between them. As DNA, the CDR3 is TGCGCCAGCAGTGATTCCCGGGTAAGCTACGAGCAGTACTTC. It translates to CASSDSRVSYEQYF.

The V and J genes are TRBV6-5 and TRBJ2-1; 10 bases align to TRBD2. Per germline, CDR1 MNHEY and CDR2 SVGAGI. V lost 6 bases and J lost 9; bases outside the gene matches: 8. This CDR3 contains 14 residues. The CDR3 coding sequence is TGTGCCAGCAGCTCTCCTAGCGGGAGAAGTGAGCAGTTCTTC. It is translated as CASSSPSGRSEQFF.

The rearrangement links TRBV3-1 (or the pseudogene TRBV3-2) to TRBJ1-6; no clear D gene. V was shortened by 0 bases and J by 7 bases, with 7 bases between the two germline ends. CDR3 length: 14 residues. Germline V CDR1 and CDR2: LGHDT, YNNKEL (reference sequence). Here the CDR3 reads CASSQDGENSPLHF. The CDR3 nucleotides read TGTGCCAGCAGCCAAGACGGGGAGAATTCACCCCTCCACTTT.

V and J are TRBV10-3 and TRBJ2-1, with D possibly TRBD2 on 6 matching bases. In germline, CDR1 is ENHRY, CDR2 SYGVKD. CDR3 length equals 17 residues. Between the trimmed V and J ends, which lost 6 bases and 0 bases, there was a span of 18 bases. The CDR3 loop reads CAIREGAGEISYNEQFF. The CDR3 region has the DNA TGTGCCATCAGGGAGGGAGCGGGCGAGATCTCCTACAATGAGCAGTTCTTC.

The rearrangement links TRBV28 to TRBJ2-1; perhaps TRBD2 as D (6 bases). The germline CDR1 and CDR2 sequences are MDHEN and SYDVKM. This CDR3 contains 15 residues. Trimming took off 2 bases at V and 3 bases at J, with 11 bases between the two ends. This CDR3 is CASSLPASDYNEQFF. CDR3 coding DNA: TGTGCCAGCAGTTTACCGGCTAGCGACTACAATGAGCAGTTCTTC.

The V gene is TRBV28, the J gene TRBJ2-5; 7 bases fit TRBD2. This CDR3 contains 15 residues. V lost 8 bases, J lost 2 bases, and 11 bases stayed unmatched. Germline CDR1 is MDHEN and CDR2 is SYDVKM. CDR3 region: CASDSGGWGQETQYF. CDR3 in DNA: TGTGCCAGCGATTCGGGGGGTTGGGGACAAGAGACCCAGTACTTC.

In this sample, this clone turned up once. The rearrangement joins TRBV5-3 to TRBJ2-2, with TRBD2 matching 9 bases. TRBV5-3 is given ORF status, its function remaining uncertain. CDR3 length: 17 residues. The V and J ends lost 2 bases and 7 bases, in that order; junction bases with no gene match: 12. DNA for the CDR3: TGTGCCAGAAGCTTCCATTCGGCTAGCGGGAAAAACGGGGAGCTGTTTTTT. Protein product: CARSFHSASGKNGELFF.

The chain links TRBV7-8 to TRBJ1-5; TRBD1 is a possible D gene (5 bases). This CDR3 has 15 amino acids. CDR1 and CDR2 from the germline V gene are SGHVS and FQNEAQ. The V and J ends lost 5 bases and 4 bases respectively, with 15 bases between them. In nucleotides, the CDR3 is TGTGCCAGCAGCATCTCTCGACAGTATAATCAGCCCCAGCATTTT. Amino acids: CASSISRQYNQPQHF.

The chain employs TRBV7-8 and TRBJ2-1, with 8 bases matching TRBD2. This CDR3 spans 16 amino acids. J gave up 3 bases and V 4 bases, and 8 bases lay outside the gene matches. Germline V CDR1 and CDR2: SGHVS, FQNEAQ. CDR3 in DNA: TGTGCCAGCAGCTCCCGGGGACTAGTGGACTACAATGAGCAGTTCTTC. Encoded protein: CASSSRGLVDYNEQFF.

This chain links TRBV28 with TRBJ2-7, with 10 bases identical to TRBD1. In germline, CDR1 is MDHEN, CDR2 SYDVKM. Losses at the gene ends were 7 bases for V and 0 bases for J; bases not matched to a gene: 18. CDR3 size: 19 residues. This chain's CDR3 is CASIPSSGQGEKGSYEQYF. The DNA of the CDR3 is TGTGCCAGCATCCCCTCTTCAGGACAGGGGGAAAAAGGCTCCTACGAGCAGTACTTC.

This clone was detected only once. The V gene is TRBV16, the J gene TRBJ2-1, with D maybe TRBD2 (6 bases). Per the germline V gene, CDR1 is KGHSY and CDR2 is FQNENV. There are 15 residues in the CDR3. V lost 1 base to trimming and J lost 0 bases, with 7 bases between them. In nucleotides, the CDR3 is TGTGCCAGCAGCCAATACGGGGGCTCCTACAATGAGCAGTTCTTC. It encodes CASSQYGGSYNEQFF. Using reference TRBV16 and TRBJ2-1 for the parts outside the CDR3, the full variable domain is GEEVAQTPKHLVRGEGQKAKLYCAPIKGHSYVFWYQQVLKNEFKFLISFQNENVFDETGMPKERFSAKCLPNSPCSLEIQATKLEDSAVYFCASSQYGGSYNEQFFGPGTRLTVL.